This TCR beta chain was observed in a study of blood T cell repertoires in COVID-19 (dated by TCRdb to the early 2020s). Regarding the complete study: Samples from collaborators originated in the United States, Italy and Spain and spanned both the acute and convalescent phases of COVID-19. Sample metadata almost always included a de-identified subject ID, COVID-19 status, age in years and sex. The material from the prospective study consisted of cDNA or gDNA derived from T cells, B-cell-depleted T cells, or PBMCs. The repertoires were made available in a free public database intended to serve as a resource for research on the immune response to SARS-CoV-2. Subjects who had been exposed to COVID-19, were actively infected with it, or had recovered from it provided the deeply sampled blood TCRbeta repertoires that made up the dataset. Samples were obtained from the ongoing ImmuneRACE study (first 160 participants) and from some 1,200 subjects provided by 6 global collaborators. Where available, HLA class I and class II types were obtained from metadata supplied by the sample provider rather than from assay-based typing.

The immunoSEQ Assay, a bias-controlled multiplex PCR, was used to amplify TCRbeta CDR3 regions from genomic DNA. In the authors' own workflow: Within the assay, amplification of reference gene primers was used to estimate how many nucleated cells each sample contained. Sequence reads were collapsed and filtered to measure the absolute abundance of every unique TCRbeta CDR3 rearrangement. For each sample, productive Simpson clonality was calculated as the square root of Simpson's diversity index across productive rearrangements. Entries here come from immuneACCESS through TCRdb and include only in-frame sequences with V and J called. Some clones fail to appear in such tables; in the studies checked, an unresolved V gene covers under half of the shortfall, and the cause of the remainder is unknown. The V and J calls and the clone size are those of that table, but D and trimming were determined from the DNA. Present in this sample are 150,000 to 200,000 clones, 60% to 80% of which were seen just once. The ten largest clones represent 17% of the sample.

The trim is 6 bases for V and 0 bases for J, with a gap of 8 bases between the germline ends. The CDR3 spans 13 residues, from the cysteine through the phenylalanine. Of the read, only the CDR3 DNA is kept; its 39 bases are in frame from base 1. CDR1 MNHEY and CDR2 SVGAGI were looked up in the germline V gene. Overall study results and their limits: How much clinical and demographic metadata was included differed by source and by participant, and the metadata was provided uncurated.

Of note for this clone: What antigen it recognizes has not been identified. Base qualities are missing; no much larger clone stands one base away.

In the prospective study, participants were about 18 to 95 years old, resided in fewer than 25 geographic areas of the United States, and were enrolled through a virtual design. Cohort assignment in the prospective study relied on participant-reported clinical history from a screening survey and a study questionnaire. For ImmuneRACE Cohort 3, a participant was defined as recovered based on two consecutive negative NP/OP PCR tests, clearance by a healthcare professional, or resolution of symptoms. Mobile phlebotomists in the prospective study collected whole blood, serum and a nasopharyngeal or oropharyngeal swab from every participant. Over an approximately 2-month period, participants in the prospective study had the option of providing additional blood draws and questionnaires. Prospective study blood samples were shipped either frozen or at room temperature before DNA extraction.

This clonotype was sampled from a woman in her 50s who had recovered from COVID-19. The chain is made from TRBV6-5 and TRBJ2-5; the D gene assignment is ambiguous. The sample consisted of PBMCs or T cells enriched from blood (not recorded which). The CDR3 sequence is CASSPPYQETQYF. The DNA sequence follows: TGTGCCAGCAGCCCCCCGTACCAAGAGACCCAGTACTTC.